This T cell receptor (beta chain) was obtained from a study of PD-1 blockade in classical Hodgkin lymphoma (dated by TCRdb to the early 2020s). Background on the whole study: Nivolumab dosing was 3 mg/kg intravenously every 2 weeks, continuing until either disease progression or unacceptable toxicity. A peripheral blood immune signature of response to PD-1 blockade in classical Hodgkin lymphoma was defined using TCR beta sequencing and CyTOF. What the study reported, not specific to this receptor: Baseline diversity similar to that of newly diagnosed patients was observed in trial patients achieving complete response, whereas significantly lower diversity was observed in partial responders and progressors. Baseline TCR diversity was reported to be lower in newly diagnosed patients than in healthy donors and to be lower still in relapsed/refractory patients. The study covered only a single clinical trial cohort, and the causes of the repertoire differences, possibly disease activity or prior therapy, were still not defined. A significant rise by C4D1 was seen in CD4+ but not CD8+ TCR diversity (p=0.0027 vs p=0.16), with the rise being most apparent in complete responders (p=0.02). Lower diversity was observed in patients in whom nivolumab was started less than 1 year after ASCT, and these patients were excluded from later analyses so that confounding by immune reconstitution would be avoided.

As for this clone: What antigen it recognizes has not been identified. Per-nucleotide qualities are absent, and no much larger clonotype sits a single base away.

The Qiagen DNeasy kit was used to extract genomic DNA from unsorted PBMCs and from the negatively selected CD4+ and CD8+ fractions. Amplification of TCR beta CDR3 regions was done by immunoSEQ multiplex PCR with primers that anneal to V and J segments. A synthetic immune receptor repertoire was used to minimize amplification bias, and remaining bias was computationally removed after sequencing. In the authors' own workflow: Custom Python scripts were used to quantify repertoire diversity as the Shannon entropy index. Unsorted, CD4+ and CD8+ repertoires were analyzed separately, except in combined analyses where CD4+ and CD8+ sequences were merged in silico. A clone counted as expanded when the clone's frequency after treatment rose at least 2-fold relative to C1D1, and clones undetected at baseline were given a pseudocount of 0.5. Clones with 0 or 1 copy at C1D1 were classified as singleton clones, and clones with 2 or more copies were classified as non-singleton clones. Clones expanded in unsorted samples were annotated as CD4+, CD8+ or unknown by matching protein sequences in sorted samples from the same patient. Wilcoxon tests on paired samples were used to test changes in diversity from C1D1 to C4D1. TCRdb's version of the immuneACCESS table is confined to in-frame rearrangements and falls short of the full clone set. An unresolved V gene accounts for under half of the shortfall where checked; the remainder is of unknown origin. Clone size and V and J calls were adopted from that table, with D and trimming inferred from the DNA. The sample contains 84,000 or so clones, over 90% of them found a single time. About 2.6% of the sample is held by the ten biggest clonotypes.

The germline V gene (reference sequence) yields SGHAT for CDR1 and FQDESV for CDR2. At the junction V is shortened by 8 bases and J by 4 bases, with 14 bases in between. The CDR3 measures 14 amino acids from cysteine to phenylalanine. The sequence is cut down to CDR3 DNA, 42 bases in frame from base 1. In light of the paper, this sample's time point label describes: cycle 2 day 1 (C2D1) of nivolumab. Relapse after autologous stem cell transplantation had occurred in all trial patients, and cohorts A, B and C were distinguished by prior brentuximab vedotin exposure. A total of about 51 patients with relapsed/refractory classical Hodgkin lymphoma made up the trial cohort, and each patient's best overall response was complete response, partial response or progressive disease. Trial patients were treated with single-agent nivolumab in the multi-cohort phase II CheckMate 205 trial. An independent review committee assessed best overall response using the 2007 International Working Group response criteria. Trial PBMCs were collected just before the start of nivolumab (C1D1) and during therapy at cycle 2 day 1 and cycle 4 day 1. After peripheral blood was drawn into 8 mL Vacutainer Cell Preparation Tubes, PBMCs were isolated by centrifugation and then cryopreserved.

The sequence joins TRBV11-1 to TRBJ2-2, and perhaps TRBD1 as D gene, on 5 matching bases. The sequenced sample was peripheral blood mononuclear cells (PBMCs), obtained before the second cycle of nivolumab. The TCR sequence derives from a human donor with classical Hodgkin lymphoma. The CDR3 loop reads CASAPGPSTGELFF. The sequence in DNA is TGTGCCAGCGCCCCAGGGCCGAGCACCGGGGAGCTGTTTTTT.